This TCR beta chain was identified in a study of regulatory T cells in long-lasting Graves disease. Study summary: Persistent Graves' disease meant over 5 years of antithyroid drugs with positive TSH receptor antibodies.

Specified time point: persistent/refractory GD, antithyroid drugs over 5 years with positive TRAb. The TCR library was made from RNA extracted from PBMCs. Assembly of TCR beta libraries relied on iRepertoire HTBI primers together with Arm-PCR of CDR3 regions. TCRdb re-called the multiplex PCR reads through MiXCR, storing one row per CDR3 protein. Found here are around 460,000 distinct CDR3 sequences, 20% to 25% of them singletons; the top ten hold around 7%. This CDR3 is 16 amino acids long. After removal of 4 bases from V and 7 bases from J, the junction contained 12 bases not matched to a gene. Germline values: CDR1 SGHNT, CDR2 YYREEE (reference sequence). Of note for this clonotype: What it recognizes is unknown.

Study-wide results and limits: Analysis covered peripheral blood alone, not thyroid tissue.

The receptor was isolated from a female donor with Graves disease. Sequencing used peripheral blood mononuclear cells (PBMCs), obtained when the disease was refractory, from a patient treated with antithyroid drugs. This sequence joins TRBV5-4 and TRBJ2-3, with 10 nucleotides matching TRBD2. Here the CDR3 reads CASSVLRLAGPHTQYF. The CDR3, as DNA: TGTGCCAGCAGCGTTCTAAGACTAGCGGGCCCTCATACGCAGTATTTT.